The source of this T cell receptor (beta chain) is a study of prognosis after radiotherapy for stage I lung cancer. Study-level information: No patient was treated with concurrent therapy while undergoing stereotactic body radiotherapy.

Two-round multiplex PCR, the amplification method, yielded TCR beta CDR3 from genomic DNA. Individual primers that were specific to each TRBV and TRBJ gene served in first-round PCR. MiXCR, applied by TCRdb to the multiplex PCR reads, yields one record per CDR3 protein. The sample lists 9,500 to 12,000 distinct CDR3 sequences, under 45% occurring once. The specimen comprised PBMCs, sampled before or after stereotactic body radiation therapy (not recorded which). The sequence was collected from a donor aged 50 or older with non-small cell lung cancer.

CDR3 nucleotides: TGTGCCACCAGCAGTTTAGACGGTTCCGAGCAGTACTTC. As protein: CATSSLDGSEQYF. V gene TRBV24-1 combines with J gene TRBJ2-7; no clear D. V was clipped by 7 bases and J by 6 bases, with 15 bases between them. This CDR3 is built from 13 residues. CDR1 and CDR2 from the germline V gene are KGHDR and SFDVKD.